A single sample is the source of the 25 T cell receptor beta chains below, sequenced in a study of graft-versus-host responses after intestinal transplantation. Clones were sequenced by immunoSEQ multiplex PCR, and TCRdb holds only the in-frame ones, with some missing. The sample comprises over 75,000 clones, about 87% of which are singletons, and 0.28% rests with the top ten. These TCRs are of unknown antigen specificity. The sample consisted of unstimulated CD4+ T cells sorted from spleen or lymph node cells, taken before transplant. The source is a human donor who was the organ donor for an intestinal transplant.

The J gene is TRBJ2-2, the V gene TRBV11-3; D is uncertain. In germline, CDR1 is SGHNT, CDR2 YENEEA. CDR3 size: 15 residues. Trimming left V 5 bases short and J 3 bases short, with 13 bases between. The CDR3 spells CASSPTGFYTGELFF. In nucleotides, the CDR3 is TGTGCCAGCAGCCCGACGGGTTTTTACACCGGGGAGCTGTTTTTT.

The CDR3 reads CASDRLADPRGTQYF. CDR3 bases: TGTGCCAGCGATAGACTAGCGGACCCGAGAGGGACCCAGTACTTC. The chain is built from TRBV7-9 and TRBJ2-5, with TRBD2 matching over 9 bases. This CDR3 has 15 residues. Germline values: CDR1 SEHNR, CDR2 FQNEAQ (reference sequence). V shed 8 bases and J 7 bases; nucleotides not matched to a gene: 14.

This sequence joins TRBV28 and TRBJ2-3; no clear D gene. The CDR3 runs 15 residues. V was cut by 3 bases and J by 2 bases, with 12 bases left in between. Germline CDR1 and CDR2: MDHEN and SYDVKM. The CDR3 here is CASSLAPMPTDTQYF. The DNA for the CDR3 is TGTGCCAGCAGTTTGGCCCCGATGCCCACAGATACGCAGTATTTT.

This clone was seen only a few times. DNA for the CDR3: TGTGCCACTCGGACTAGCGGTTACGAGCAGTACTTC. Encoded protein: CATRTSGYEQYF. This sequence joins TRBV6-5 and TRBJ2-7; TRBD2 aligns across 10 bases. This CDR3 is 12 amino acids long. Trimming cost V 10 bases and J 4 bases; bases outside gene matches: 4. CDR1 is MNHEY, CDR2 SVGAGI, per germline.

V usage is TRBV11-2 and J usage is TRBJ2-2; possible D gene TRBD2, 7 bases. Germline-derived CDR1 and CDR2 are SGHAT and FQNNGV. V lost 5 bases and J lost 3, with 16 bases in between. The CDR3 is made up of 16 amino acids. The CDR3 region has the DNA TGTGCCAGCAGCCCGAGGGGGGGACATTACACCGGGGAGCTGTTTTTT. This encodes CASSPRGGHYTGELFF.

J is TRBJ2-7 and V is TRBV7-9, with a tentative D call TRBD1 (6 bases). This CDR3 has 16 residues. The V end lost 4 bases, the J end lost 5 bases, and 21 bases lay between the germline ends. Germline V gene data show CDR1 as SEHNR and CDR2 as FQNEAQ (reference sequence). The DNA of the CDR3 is TGTGCCAGCAGCTCGAGCCTCCACAGGTACAGGGACGAGCAGTACTTC. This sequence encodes CASSSSLHRYRDEQYF.

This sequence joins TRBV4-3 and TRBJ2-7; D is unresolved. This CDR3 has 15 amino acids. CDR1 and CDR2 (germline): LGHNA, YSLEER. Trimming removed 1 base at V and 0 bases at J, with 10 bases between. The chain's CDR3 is CASSQGAQSSYEQYF. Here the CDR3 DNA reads TGCGCCAGCAGCCAAGGGGCTCAGAGCTCCTACGAGCAGTACTTC.

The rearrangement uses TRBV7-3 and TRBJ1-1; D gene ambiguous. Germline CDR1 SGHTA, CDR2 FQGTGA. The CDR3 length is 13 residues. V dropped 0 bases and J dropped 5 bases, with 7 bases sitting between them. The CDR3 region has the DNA TGTGCCAGCAGCTTAACGGCAGTAACTGAAGCTTTCTTT. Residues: CASSLTAVTEAFF.

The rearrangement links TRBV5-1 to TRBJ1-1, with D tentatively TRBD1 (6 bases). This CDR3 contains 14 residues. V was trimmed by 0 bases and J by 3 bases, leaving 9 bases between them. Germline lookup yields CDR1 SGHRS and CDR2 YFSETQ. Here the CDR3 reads CASSLGHRDTEAFF. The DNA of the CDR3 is TGCGCCAGCAGCTTGGGTCACAGGGACACTGAAGCTTTCTTT.

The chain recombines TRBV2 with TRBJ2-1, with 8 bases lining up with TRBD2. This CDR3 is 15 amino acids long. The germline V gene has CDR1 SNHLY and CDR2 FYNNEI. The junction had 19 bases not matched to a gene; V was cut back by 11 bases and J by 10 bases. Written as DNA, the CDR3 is TGTGCCTCACAGCGTGAGGCGGGAGGCCTCGGGGAGCAGTTCTTC. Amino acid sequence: CASQREAGGLGEQFF.

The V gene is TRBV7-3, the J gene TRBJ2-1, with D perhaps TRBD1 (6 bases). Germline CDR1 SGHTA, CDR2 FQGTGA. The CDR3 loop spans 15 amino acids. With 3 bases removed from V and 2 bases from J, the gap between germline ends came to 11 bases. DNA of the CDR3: TGTGCCAGCAGCTTGTCCGGGACACCCTACAATGAGCAGTTCTTC. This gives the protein CASSLSGTPYNEQFF. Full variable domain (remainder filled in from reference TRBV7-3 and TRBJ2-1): GAGVSQTPSNKVTEKGKYVELRCDPISGHTALYWYRQSLGQGPEFLIYFQGTGAADDSGLPNDRFFAVRPEGSVSTLKIQRTERGDSAVYLCASSLSGTPYNEQFFGPGTRLTVL.

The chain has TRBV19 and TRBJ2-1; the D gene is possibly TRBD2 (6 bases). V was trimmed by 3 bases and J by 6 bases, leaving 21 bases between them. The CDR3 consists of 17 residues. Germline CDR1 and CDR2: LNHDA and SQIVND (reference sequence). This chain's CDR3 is CASSISLGGDSGNEQFF. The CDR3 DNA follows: TGTGCCAGTAGTATCTCCCTCGGGGGAGATTCGGGCAATGAGCAGTTCTTC.

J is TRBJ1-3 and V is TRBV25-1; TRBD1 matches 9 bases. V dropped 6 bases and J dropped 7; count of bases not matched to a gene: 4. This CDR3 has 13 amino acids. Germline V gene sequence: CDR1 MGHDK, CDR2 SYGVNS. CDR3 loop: CASRTGGENTIYF. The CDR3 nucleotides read TGTGCCAGCAGAACAGGGGGCGAGAACACCATATATTTT.

The CDR3, as DNA: TGTGCCAGCAGTTTTCCAGCGGGAGAGGGCGATGAGCAGTTCTTC. Translating it yields CASSFPAGEGDEQFF. V usage is TRBV28 and J usage is TRBJ2-1; 8 bases are a match to TRBD2. Germline V lookup: CDR1 MDHEN, CDR2 SYDVKM. The CDR3 consists of 15 residues. The V gene end was trimmed by 3 bases and the J gene end by 8 bases; junction bases not matched to a gene: 9. The full variable domain, its missing parts supplied by reference TRBV28 and TRBJ2-1, is DVKVTQSSRYLVKRTGEKVFLECVQDMDHENMFWYRQDPGLGLRLIYFSYDVKMKEKGDIPEGYSVSREKKERFSLILESASTNQTSMYLCASSFPAGEGDEQFFGPGTRLTVL.

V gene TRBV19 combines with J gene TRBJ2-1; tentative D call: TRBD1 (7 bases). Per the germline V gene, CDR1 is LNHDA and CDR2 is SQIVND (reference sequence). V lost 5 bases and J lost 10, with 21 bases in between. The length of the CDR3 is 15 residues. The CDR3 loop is CASSPRLGGVWEQFF. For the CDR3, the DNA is TGTGCCAGTAGTCCACGACTAGGGGGCGTGTGGGAGCAGTTCTTC.

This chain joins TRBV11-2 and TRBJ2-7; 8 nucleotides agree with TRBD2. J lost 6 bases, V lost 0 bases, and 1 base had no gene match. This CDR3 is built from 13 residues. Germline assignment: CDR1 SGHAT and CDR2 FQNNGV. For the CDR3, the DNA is TGTGCCAGCAGCTTAGATACTAGCGGCGAGCAGTACTTC. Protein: CASSLDTSGEQYF. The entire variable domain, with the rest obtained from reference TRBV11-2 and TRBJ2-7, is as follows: EAGVAQSPRYKIIEKRQSVAFWCNPISGHATLYWYQQILGQGPKLLIQFQNNGVVDDSQLPKDRFSAERLKGVDSTLKIQPAKLEDSAVYLCASSLDTSGEQYFGPGTRLTVT.

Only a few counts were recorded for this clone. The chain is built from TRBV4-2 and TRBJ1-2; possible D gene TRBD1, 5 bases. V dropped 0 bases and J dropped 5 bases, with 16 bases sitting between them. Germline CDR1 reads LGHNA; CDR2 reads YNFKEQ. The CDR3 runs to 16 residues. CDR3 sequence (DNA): TGTGCCAGCAGCCAAGATTTTGGGGTAGGGGCTTATGGCTACACCTTC. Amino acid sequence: CASSQDFGVGAYGYTF.

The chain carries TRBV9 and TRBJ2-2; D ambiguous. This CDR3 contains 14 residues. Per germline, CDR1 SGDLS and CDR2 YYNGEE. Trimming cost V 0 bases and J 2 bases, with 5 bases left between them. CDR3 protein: CASSVASNTGELFF. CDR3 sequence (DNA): TGTGCCAGCAGCGTAGCCAGTAACACCGGGGAGCTGTTTTTT.

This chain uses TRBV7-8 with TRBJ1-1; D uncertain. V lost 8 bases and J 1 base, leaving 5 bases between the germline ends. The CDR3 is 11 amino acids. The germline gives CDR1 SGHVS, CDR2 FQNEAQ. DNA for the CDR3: TGTGCCAGCGGCCGGAACACTGAAGCTTTCTTT. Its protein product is CASGRNTEAFF. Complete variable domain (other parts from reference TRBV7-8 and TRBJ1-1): GAGVSQSPRYKVAKRGQDVALRCDPISGHVSLFWYQQALGQGPEFLTYFQNEAQLDKSGLPSDRFFAERPEGSVSTLKIQRTQQEDSAVYLCASGRNTEAFFGQGTRLTVV.

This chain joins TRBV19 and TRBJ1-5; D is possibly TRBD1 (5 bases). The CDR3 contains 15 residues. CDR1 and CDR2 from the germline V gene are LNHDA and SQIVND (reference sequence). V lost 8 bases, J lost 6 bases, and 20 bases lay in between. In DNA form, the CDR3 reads TGTGCCAGTCTTAACCCCTCCGCTGGGGCTCAGCCCCAGCATTTT. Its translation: CASLNPSAGAQPQHF.

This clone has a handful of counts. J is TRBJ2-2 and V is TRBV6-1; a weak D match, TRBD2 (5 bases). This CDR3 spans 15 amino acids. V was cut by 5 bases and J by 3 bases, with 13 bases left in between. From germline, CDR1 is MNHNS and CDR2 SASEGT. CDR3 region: CASSWLALDTGELFF. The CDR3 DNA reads TGTGCCAGCAGTTGGCTAGCACTCGACACCGGGGAGCTGTTTTTT.

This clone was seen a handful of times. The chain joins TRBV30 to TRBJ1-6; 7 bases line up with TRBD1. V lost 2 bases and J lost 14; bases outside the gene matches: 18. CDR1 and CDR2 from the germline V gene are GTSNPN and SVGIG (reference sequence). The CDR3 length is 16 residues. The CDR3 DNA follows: TGTGCCTGGAGTCCAAGGGGGCTCCGGGTGGAGTGGGCCCTCCACTTT. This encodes CAWSPRGLRVEWALHF.

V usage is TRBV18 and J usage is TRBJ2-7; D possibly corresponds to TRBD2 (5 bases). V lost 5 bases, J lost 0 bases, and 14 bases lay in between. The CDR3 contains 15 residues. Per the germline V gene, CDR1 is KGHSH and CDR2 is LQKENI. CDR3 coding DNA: TGTGCCAGCTCAGAACGGGGAGTCGACTCCTACGAGCAGTACTTC. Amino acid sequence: CASSERGVDSYEQYF.

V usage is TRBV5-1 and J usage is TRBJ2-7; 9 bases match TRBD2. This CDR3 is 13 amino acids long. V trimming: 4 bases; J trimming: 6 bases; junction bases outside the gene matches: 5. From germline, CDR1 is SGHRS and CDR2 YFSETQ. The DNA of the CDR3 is TGCGCCAGCAGCGGGACTAGCAAGGGCGAGCAGTACTTC. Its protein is CASSGTSKGEQYF.

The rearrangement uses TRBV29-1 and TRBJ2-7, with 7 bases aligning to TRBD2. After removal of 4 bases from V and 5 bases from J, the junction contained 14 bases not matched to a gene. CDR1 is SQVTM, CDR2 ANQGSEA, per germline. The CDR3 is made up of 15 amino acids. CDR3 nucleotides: TGCAGCGTTGGGTACAGGCGGACTAGTGAAAACGAGCAGTACTTC. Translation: CSVGYRRTSENEQYF.